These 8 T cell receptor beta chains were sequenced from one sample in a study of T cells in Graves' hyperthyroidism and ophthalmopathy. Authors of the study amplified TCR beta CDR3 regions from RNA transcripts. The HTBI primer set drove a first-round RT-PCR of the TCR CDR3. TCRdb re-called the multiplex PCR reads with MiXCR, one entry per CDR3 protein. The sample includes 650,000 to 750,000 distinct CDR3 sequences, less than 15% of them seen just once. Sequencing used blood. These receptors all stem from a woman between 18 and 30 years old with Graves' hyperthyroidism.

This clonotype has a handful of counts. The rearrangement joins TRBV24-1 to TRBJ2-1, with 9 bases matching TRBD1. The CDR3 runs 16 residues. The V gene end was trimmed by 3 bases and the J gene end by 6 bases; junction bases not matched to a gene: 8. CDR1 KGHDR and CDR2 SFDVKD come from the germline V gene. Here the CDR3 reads CATSDITGGTLNEQFF. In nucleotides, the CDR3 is TGTGCCACCAGTGATATTACAGGGGGCACGCTCAATGAGCAGTTCTTC.

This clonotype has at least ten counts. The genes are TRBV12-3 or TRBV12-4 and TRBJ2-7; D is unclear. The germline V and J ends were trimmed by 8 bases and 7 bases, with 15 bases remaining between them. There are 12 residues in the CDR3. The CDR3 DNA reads TGTGCCAGCGCTCCCGGCATTTTTGAGCAGTACTTC. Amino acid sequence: CASAPGIFEQYF.

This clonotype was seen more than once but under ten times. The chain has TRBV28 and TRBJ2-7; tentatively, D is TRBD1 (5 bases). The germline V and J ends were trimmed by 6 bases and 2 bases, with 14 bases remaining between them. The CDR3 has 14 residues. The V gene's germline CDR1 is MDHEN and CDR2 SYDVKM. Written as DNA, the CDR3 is TGTGCCAGCAGCCTGTGGGGCCACACCTACGAGCAGTACTTC. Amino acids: CASSLWGHTYEQYF.

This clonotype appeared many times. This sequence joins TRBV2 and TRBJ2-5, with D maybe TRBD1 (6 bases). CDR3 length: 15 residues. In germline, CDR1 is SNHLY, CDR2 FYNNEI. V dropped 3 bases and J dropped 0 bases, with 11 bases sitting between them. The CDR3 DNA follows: TGTGCCAGCAGTGAGACAGGCCTGTACCAAGAGACCCAGTACTTC. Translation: CASSETGLYQETQYF.

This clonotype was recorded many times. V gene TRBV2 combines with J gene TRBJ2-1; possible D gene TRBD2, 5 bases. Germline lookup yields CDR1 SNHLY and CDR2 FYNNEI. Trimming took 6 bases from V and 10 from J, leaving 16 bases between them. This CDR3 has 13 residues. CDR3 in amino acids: CASSEGWAGEQFF. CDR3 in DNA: TGTGCCAGCAGCGAGGGTTGGGCCGGAGAGCAGTTCTTC.

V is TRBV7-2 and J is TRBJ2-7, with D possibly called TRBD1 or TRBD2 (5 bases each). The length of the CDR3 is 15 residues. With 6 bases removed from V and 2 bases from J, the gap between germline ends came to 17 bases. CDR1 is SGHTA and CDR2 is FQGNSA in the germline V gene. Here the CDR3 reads CASSSPPRDPYEQYF. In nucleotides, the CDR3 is TGTGCCAGCAGTTCTCCGCCTCGGGACCCCTACGAGCAGTACTTC.

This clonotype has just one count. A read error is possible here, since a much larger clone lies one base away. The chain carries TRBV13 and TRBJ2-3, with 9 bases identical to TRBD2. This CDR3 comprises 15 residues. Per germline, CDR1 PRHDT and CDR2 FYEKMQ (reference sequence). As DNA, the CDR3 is TGTGCCAGCCGCTTAGCGGGGCTAGCGGGATACAGCCAGTATTTT. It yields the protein CASRLAGLAGYSQYF.

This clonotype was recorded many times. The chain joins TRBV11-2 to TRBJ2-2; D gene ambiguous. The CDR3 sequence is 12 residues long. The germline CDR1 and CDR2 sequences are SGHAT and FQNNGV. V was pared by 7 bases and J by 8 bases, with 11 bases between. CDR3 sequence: CASTRVPGELFF. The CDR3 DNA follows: TGTGCCAGCACCCGAGTTCCGGGGGAGCTGTTTTTT.